This TCR beta chain derives from a study of blood T cells in healthy people across ages. Study observations and caveats: Diversity was higher, and naive CD4+ cells more numerous, in long-lived donors than in aged donors. Because donor CMV status was unknown, expanded clonotype changes were possibly confounded. One million T cells yielded diversity estimates that were considered underestimates.

Using a J-beta primer mix together with a sample-barcoded 5' primer, a second PCR was run for about 6 to 11 cycles. TCRdb re-analysed the 5' RACE reads in MiXCR, keeping a single row per CDR3 protein. The sample consists of 540,000 or so distinct CDR3 sequences, more than 45% of them appearing once. Comment on this clonotype: Its antigen is unknown.

In each sample, at least 6.5 million PBMCs were isolated. The source material was blood. This sequence originates from a man aged 80 or over in good health.

The CDR3 nucleotides are TGTGCCACCGGGACAGGGGGCACCTACGAGCAGTACTTC. This translates into CATGTGGTYEQYF. V usage is TRBV24-1 and J usage is TRBJ2-4; TRBD1 agrees at 12 bases. The J call may be in error: the DNA end matches TRBJ2-7 better. CDR1 and CDR2 from the germline V gene are KGHDR and SFDVKD. CDR3 length equals 13 residues.